This entry describes one T cell receptor beta chain. The sample belongs to a study of control samples from healthy donors and cancer patients. TCRdb's copy holds only in-frame clones and misses some; the assay was immunoSEQ multiplex PCR. The sample holds about 140,000 clones; roughly 90% are singletons and the top ten take approximately 10%. Germline values: CDR1 MDHEN, CDR2 SYDVKM. The CDR3 sequence is 16 residues long. The V gene lost 6 bases and the J gene lost 4 bases, with 19 bases spanning the gap. The chain uses TRBV28 and TRBJ2-1; D might be TRBD1 or TRBD2, each matching 7 bases. The sequence was collected from a man younger than 45 in good health. Sequencing used blood. CDR3 in DNA: TGTGCCAGCAGGAAGATCCAGGGGGGGGTATACAATGAGCAGTTCTTC. This sequence encodes CASRKIQGGVYNEQFF.